The rows below give T cell receptor beta chains drawn from one sample of a study of T cell responses to AZD1222 COVID-19 vaccine. Measured with immunoSEQ multiplex PCR; TCRdb has only the in-frame clones, and not every one. The sample holds 100,000 to 150,000 clones, 89% seen once. Sequenced material: peripheral blood, taken on day 0 of AZD1222 vaccination. These receptors originate from an adult in good health. The CDR3 runs from the conserved cysteine through the conserved F or W. D genes are given only for firm matches. The listing skips clone size in some rows; elsewhere it reads once, few, many or a size class.

D	size	V	J	CDR3	DNA
.	.	TRBV5-1	TRBJ1-1	CASSWQSPNTEAFF	TGCGCCAGCAGCTGGCAGAGCCCAAACACTGAAGCTTTCTTT
.	.	TRBV5-4	TRBJ2-1	CASRERDTSYNEQFF	TGTGCCAGCAGGGAAAGGGACACCTCCTACAATGAGCAGTTCTTC
.	.	TRBV3-1/TRBV3-2	TRBJ2-1	CASSLGRGNNEQFF	TGTGCCAGCAGCCTTGGACGGGGTAACAATGAGCAGTTCTTC
TRBD1	.	TRBV2	TRBJ2-2	CASSLTGTGLAGELFF	TGTGCCAGCAGTCTAACCGGGACAGGGTTAGCCGGGGAGCTGTTTTTT
.	.	TRBV10-3	TRBJ2-3	CATKPGLKTSTDTQYF	TGTGCCACCAAGCCTGGACTGAAAACTAGCACAGATACGCAGTATTTT
.	.	TRBV5-1	TRBJ1-1	CASSLVPREMNTEAFF	TGCGCCAGCAGCTTGGTACCGCGGGAAATGAACACTGAAGCTTTCTTT
TRBD1	.	TRBV11-1	TRBJ1-2	CASSLGQGVYGYTF	TGTGCCAGCAGCCTCGGACAGGGGGTCTATGGCTACACCTTC
TRBD1	.	TRBV2	TRBJ1-1	CASSDLGTGAFF	TGTGCCAGCAGTGATCTTGGGACAGGGGCTTTCTTT
.	.	TRBV30	TRBJ2-5	CAWSRGGIQETQYF	TGTGCCTGGAGCCGGGGCGGAATTCAAGAGACCCAGTACTTC
.	.	TRBV15	TRBJ2-1	CATSRKNNEQFF	TGTGCCACCAGCCGAAAAAACAATGAGCAGTTCTTC
.	.	TRBV30	TRBJ2-7	CAWSFRVGEQYF	TGTGCCTGGAGTTTCAGGGTGGGGGAGCAGTACTTC
.	.	TRBV6-4	TRBJ2-3	CASKLVAGSDTQYF	TGTGCCAGCAAACTAGTGGCGGGGTCAGATACGCAGTATTTT
TRBD2	.	TRBV18	TRBJ2-2	CASYPEGLAANTGELFF	TGTGCCAGCTACCCGGAGGGACTAGCGGCCAACACCGGGGAGCTGTTTTTT
.	few	TRBV2	TRBJ1-3	CASLVGGGSGNTIYF	TGTGCCAGCTTAGTCGGGGGGGGATCTGGAAACACCATATATTTT
.	.	TRBV20-1	TRBJ1-1	CSAQRRTEAFF	TGCAGTGCTCAAAGACGGACTGAAGCTTTCTTT
.	.	TRBV29-1	TRBJ2-6	CSVEYLSGANVLTF	TGCAGCGTTGAGTATCTATCTGGGGCCAACGTCCTGACTTTC
.	.	TRBV11-3	TRBJ1-6	CASSLGTEARPPLHF	TGTGCCAGCAGCTTGGGGACGGAGGCCAGGCCACCCCTCCACTTT